The next 16 T cell receptor beta chains were all read from a single sample in a study of blood T cell repertoires in COVID-19. The protocol was immunoSEQ multiplex PCR, while the TCRdb copy is restricted to in-frame clones and leaves out a portion. The data contain over 50,000 clones, approximately 83% of them singletons. Material: peripheral blood. All receptors come from a human donor in a cohort sampled during active COVID-19.

The genes are TRBV19 and TRBJ2-2; 7 positions match TRBD1. The trim removed 7 bases at V and 2 bases at J, leaving 4 bases unmatched. Germline CDR1 reads LNHDA; CDR2 reads SQIVND (reference sequence). The CDR3 is 14 residues long. CDR3 loop: CASKTGVNTGELFF. The CDR3 nucleotides are TGTGCCAGTAAAACAGGGGTAAACACCGGGGAGCTGTTTTTT.

CDR3 sequence: CASSRIFLSGRAGEQYF. For the CDR3, the DNA is TGTGCCAGCAGTCGCATCTTCCTTAGCGGGAGGGCCGGCGAGCAGTACTTC. This sequence joins TRBV6-6 and TRBJ2-7, with TRBD2 matching over 11 bases. Germline V gene lookup returns CDR1 MNHNY and CDR2 SVGAGI (reference sequence). V was pared by 5 bases and J by 6 bases, with 15 bases of the junction left unmatched. There are 17 residues in the CDR3.

This clone was detected once. This chain joins TRBV12-3 or TRBV12-4 and TRBJ2-7; 9 nucleotides match TRBD2. CDR3 length: 13 amino acids. V lost 5 bases to trimming and J lost 6 bases; unmatched junction nucleotides: 5. In nucleotides, the CDR3 is TGTGCCAGCAGTCAAGCGGGAGGATTCGAGCAGTACTTC. It codes for CASSQAGGFEQYF.

This chain links TRBV18 with TRBJ1-1, with D maybe TRBD1 (6 bases). The CDR3 contains 16 residues. V was pared by 4 bases and J by 2 bases, with 17 bases between. CDR1 and CDR2 (germline): KGHSH, LQKENI. DNA for the CDR3: TGTGCCAGCTCACACAAAGGGGGGGGGACCAACACTGAAGCTTTCTTT. As protein: CASSHKGGGTNTEAFF.

The chain recombines TRBV18 with TRBJ1-1, with 8 nucleotides matching TRBD1. This CDR3 has 15 amino acids. In germline, CDR1 is KGHSH, CDR2 LQKENI. Trimming at V came to 6 bases and at J to 5 bases, leaving 11 bases not matched to a gene. CDR3 sequence: CASSPQGRTGTEAFF. The CDR3 nucleotides are TGTGCCAGCTCCCCGCAGGGGAGGACAGGGACTGAAGCTTTCTTT.

This clone has a single count. This chain uses TRBV24-1 with TRBJ2-6; a weak D match, TRBD1 (6 bases). The CDR3 sequence is 15 residues long. Deletions cut 8 bases from V and 2 bases from J, with 12 bases between. The germline V gene encodes CDR1 KGHDR and CDR2 SFDVKD. The CDR3 sequence: CATKGVGPGANVLTF. As DNA, the CDR3 is TGTGCCACCAAGGGGGTAGGTCCTGGGGCCAACGTCCTGACTTTC.

In its sample, this clone was seen a few times. The rearrangement uses TRBV28 and TRBJ1-2; no definite D call. Germline V gene sequence: CDR1 MDHEN, CDR2 SYDVKM. V was trimmed by 2 bases and J by 6 bases, leaving 10 bases between them. This CDR3 comprises 13 residues. The CDR3 reads CASSLGRGNGYTF. The CDR3, as DNA: TGTGCCAGCAGTTTAGGGAGAGGGAATGGCTACACCTTC.

V is TRBV19 and J is TRBJ2-7; D is possibly TRBD2 (5 bases). Trimming took 4 bases from V and 8 from J, leaving 21 bases between them. The length of the CDR3 is 15 residues. CDR1 LNHDA and CDR2 SQIVND come from the germline V gene (reference sequence). CDR3 in DNA: TGTGCCAGTAGTAGAGACCGGGGTACCTACGACAAGCAGTACTTC. It encodes CASSRDRGTYDKQYF. Full variable domain (rest looked up from reference TRBV19 and TRBJ2-7): DGGITQSPKYLFRKEGQNVTLSCEQNLNHDAMYWYRQDPGQGLRLIYYSQIVNDFQKGDIAEGYSVSREKKESFPLTVTSAQKNPTAFYLCASSRDRGTYDKQYFGPGTRLTVT.

V usage is TRBV4-2 and J usage is TRBJ1-5; 10 nucleotides line up with TRBD1. The junction had 1 base not matched to a gene; V was cut back by 1 base and J by 1 base. This CDR3 spans 16 amino acids. Germline loops: CDR1 LGHNA, CDR2 YNFKEQ. Here the CDR3 reads CASSQGGQGSNQPQHF. CDR3 sequence (DNA): TGTGCCAGCAGCCAAGGGGGACAGGGGAGCAATCAGCCCCAGCATTTT.

The V call is TRBV4-2, the J call TRBJ1-2; 8 nucleotides line up with TRBD1. CDR3 length: 15 residues. The ends lost 1 base at V and 3 bases at J; junction bases unmatched: 4. Germline V CDR1 and CDR2: LGHNA, YNFKEQ. CDR3 bases: TGTGCCAGCAGCCAAGTGGAGACAGGGGACTATGGCTACACCTTC. Translation gives CASSQVETGDYGYTF.

This chain joins TRBV5-1 and TRBJ2-5; D remains unclear. Germline V gene data show CDR1 as SGHRS and CDR2 as YFSETQ. The CDR3 loop spans 12 amino acids. Trimming shortened V by 2 bases and J by 4 bases, and 6 bases separated the two germline ends. CDR3 sequence reads: CASSLELETQYF. The CDR3 DNA sequence: TGCGCCAGCAGCTTAGAACTAGAGACCCAGTACTTC.

V usage is TRBV23-1 and J usage is TRBJ2-2; D might be TRBD2 (6 bases). TRBV23-1 qualifies as an ORF whose function is uncertain. This CDR3 has 16 residues. Trimming stripped 11 bases from V and 1 base from J, with 20 bases between. Here the CDR3 reads CAPLFLPGLNTGELFF. CDR3 in DNA: TGCGCCCCTCTTTTCTTACCGGGACTGAACACCGGGGAGCTGTTTTTT.

CDR3 DNA: TGTGCCAGCAGCTTAGAAGGGGGCGGGACAGGGCGTCGCGAGCAGTACTTC. This codes for CASSLEGGGTGRREQYF. V usage is TRBV7-2 and J usage is TRBJ2-7, with 9 bases aligning to TRBD1. Per germline, CDR1 SGHTA and CDR2 FQGNSA. The V segment lost 1 base and the J segment 6 bases; nucleotides outside the gene matches: 13. This CDR3 contains 17 residues.

The V gene is TRBV6-6, the J gene TRBJ2-1, with a possible D match to TRBD2 (6 bases). With 5 bases removed from V and 9 bases from J, the gap between germline ends came to 17 bases. This CDR3 contains 14 residues. Germline-derived CDR1 and CDR2 are MNHNY and SVGAGI (reference sequence). For the CDR3, the DNA is TGTGCCAGCAGTCCCTTGCTCCATAGCGGTGAGCAGTTCTTC. Its translation: CASSPLLHSGEQFF.

The chain couples TRBV6-5 to TRBJ2-5, with D possibly TRBD1 on 5 matching bases. The CDR3 covers 14 residues. CDR1 is MNHEY and CDR2 is SVGAGI in the germline V gene. V was pared by 0 bases and J by 3 bases, with 8 bases between. This CDR3 reads CASSYSRAKETQYF. CDR3 in DNA: TGTGCCAGCAGTTACTCCAGGGCGAAAGAGACCCAGTACTTC.

As regards this clone: One end of the junction fails to match germline, which may point to a read error. The chain has TRBV7-7 and TRBJ2-1; 13 positions agree with TRBD2. Per the germline V gene, CDR1 is SSHAT and CDR2 is FNYEAQ (reference sequence). There are 15 residues in the CDR3. CDR3 region: CASSSGLAGVHEQFF. The CDR3 DNA is TGTGCTAGCAGCTCCGGACTAGCGGGAGTCCATGAGCAGTTCTTC. The complete variable domain, with remaining parts taken from reference TRBV7-7 and TRBJ2-1, reads GAGVSQSPRYKVTKRGQDVTLRCDPISSHATLYWYQQALGQGPEFLTYFNYEAQPDKSGLPSDRFSAERPEGSISTLTIQRTEQRDSAMYRCASSSGLAGVHEQFFGPGTRLTVL.